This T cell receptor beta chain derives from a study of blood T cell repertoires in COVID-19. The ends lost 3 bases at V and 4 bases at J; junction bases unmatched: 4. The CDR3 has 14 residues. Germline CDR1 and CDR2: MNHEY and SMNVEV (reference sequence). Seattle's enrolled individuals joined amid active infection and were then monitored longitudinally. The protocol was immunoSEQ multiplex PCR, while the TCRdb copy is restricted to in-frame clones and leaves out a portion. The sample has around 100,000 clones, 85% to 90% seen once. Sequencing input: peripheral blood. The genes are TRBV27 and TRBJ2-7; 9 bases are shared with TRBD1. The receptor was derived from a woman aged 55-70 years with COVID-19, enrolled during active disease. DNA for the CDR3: TGTGCCAGCAGTTTCACAGGGGGCATATACGAGCAGTACTTC. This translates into CASSFTGGIYEQYF.